This T cell receptor (beta chain) was identified during a study of blood T cells in healthy people across ages. It was with a sample-barcoded 5' primer and a J-beta primer mix that a second PCR of about 6 to 11 cycles was run. TCRdb redid the calling of the 5' RACE reads with MiXCR, one entry per CDR3 protein. The sample records some 800,000 distinct CDR3 sequences, just under 25% being singletons. Germline trimming cut 1 base from V and 2 bases from J; bases unmatched to any gene: 7. The CDR3 is 16 residues long. From germline, CDR1 is LGHDT and CDR2 YNNKEL (reference sequence). These data also featured in a second study, about T cells of mothers and their children.

Material: blood. The TCR comes from a boy aged 5-17 years in good health. The rearrangement joins TRBV3-1 to TRBJ2-5, with 7 positions matching TRBD2. The CDR3 here is CASSQGEASGQETQYF. In DNA form, the CDR3 reads TGTGCCAGCAGCCAAGGGGAGGCTAGCGGACAAGAGACCCAGTACTTC.